The 22 T cell receptor beta chains presented below share a single source sample, sequenced in a study of beta chain features in type 1 diabetes. As every portion of the isolated RNA was reverse transcribed, the sequencing read expressed TCRB transcripts. Only in-frame clones appear in the TCRdb table, and some are missing; sequencing was by immunoSEQ multiplex PCR. The table lists a few hundred thousand clones, roughly 13% of them singletons. General observations from the study: Type 1 diabetes patients showed a moderate but significant shortening of TCRB CDR3s in all four CD4+ subsets.

Their antigens are not known. Material: naive CD4+ T cells from blood. The receptors originated from a young man with type 1 diabetes.

The chain employs TRBV18 and TRBJ2-5; weak D call: TRBD1 (6 bases). Germline V CDR1 and CDR2: KGHSH, LQKENI. This CDR3 is 14 amino acids long. The V end was cut by 1 base, the J end by 4 bases, with 10 bases between. The CDR3 spells CASSPRGGGETQYF. The CDR3, as DNA: TGTGCCAGCTCACCACGAGGGGGTGGAGAGACCCAGTACTTC. The full variable domain, completed using reference TRBV18 and TRBJ2-5, is NAGVMQNPRHLVRRRGQEARLRCSPMKGHSHVYWYRQLPEEGLKFMVYLQKENIIDESGMPKERFSAEFPKEGPSILRIQQVVRGDSAAYFCASSPRGGGETQYFGPGTRLLVL.

This clone was counted between two and nine times. The chain has TRBV30 and TRBJ1-2; TRBD1 agrees at 12 bases. Per the germline V gene, CDR1 is GTSNPN and CDR2 is SVGIG (reference sequence). The CDR3 runs to 14 residues. Trimming cost V 4 bases and J 7 bases; bases outside gene matches: 7. The CDR3 sequence: CAWNPGQGALGYTF. CDR3 nucleotides: TGTGCCTGGAATCCGGGACAGGGGGCTCTTGGCTACACCTTC.

The rearrangement links TRBV5-1 to TRBJ2-5, with 9 bases that match TRBD1. The V gene end was trimmed by 0 bases and the J gene end by 5 bases; junction bases not matched to a gene: 5. Germline CDR1 SGHRS, CDR2 YFSETQ. The CDR3 is made up of 15 amino acids. The CDR3 is CASSLVQGAGETQYF. For the CDR3, the DNA is TGCGCCAGCAGCTTGGTACAGGGGGCAGGGGAGACCCAGTACTTC.

The chain employs TRBV19 and TRBJ1-1; D is uncertain. This CDR3 is built from 15 residues. V was pared by 0 bases and J by 4 bases, with 12 bases between. Germline CDR1 LNHDA, CDR2 SQIVND (reference sequence). The CDR3 loop reads CASSIDHGGRTEAFF. CDR3 DNA sequence: TGTGCCAGTAGTATAGATCACGGAGGGCGCACTGAAGCTTTCTTT.

The DNA for the CDR3 is TGTGCCATCAATTTAAAACCGGGACAGGGTACCTATGGCTACACCTTC. Residues: CAINLKPGQGTYGYTF. The rearrangement uses TRBV10-3 and TRBJ1-2, with 9 bases identical to TRBD1. Germline CDR1 reads ENHRY; CDR2 reads SYGVKD. The CDR3 extends over 16 amino acids. J was trimmed by 4 bases and V by 7 bases; bases with no gene match: 13.

This clone came up many times. The gene calls are TRBV15 and TRBJ2-5, with 7 bases identical to TRBD2. V was pared by 5 bases and J by 5 bases, with 5 bases of the junction left unmatched. The CDR3 has 13 amino acids. The V gene's germline CDR1 is LNHNV and CDR2 YYDKDF (reference sequence). CDR3 nucleotides: TGTGCCACCAGCTCGGACGGGAGGGAGACCCAGTACTTC. Amino acids: CATSSDGRETQYF.

There are a few counts of this clone. The chain joins TRBV6-1 to TRBJ2-7; 10 bases agree with TRBD1. This CDR3 comprises 16 residues. Germline-derived CDR1 and CDR2 are MNHNS and SASEGT. Germline trimming cut 4 bases from V and 4 bases from J; bases unmatched to any gene: 10. The CDR3 nucleotides read TGTGCCAGCAGTGCTCTGGGACAGGGGACTTCTTACGAGCAGTACTTC. It codes for CASSALGQGTSYEQYF.

The chain has TRBV15 and TRBJ2-1; TRBD2 matches at 9 bases. The germline V gene has CDR1 LNHNV and CDR2 YYDKDF (reference sequence). The CDR3 loop spans 14 amino acids. Unmatched junction bases numbered 9, after V lost 9 bases and J lost 6 bases. CDR3 DNA sequence: TGTGCCACTGCTCCGGGACTAGCTGGCAATGAGCAGTTCTTC. It specifies CATAPGLAGNEQFF.

This clone was detected a few times. V and J are TRBV29-1 and TRBJ1-1; no definite D call. Trimming stripped 7 bases from V and 1 base from J, with 13 bases between. Looked up from germline, CDR1 is SQVTM and CDR2 is ANQGSEA. This CDR3 has 13 residues. Written as DNA, the CDR3 is TGCAGCGCTAGCCCCCAAGCGAACACTGAAGCTTTCTTT. Its protein product is CSASPQANTEAFF.

The chain couples TRBV28 to TRBJ2-1, with 14 nucleotides matching TRBD2. J lost 10 bases, V lost 5 bases, and 10 bases had no gene match. Germline CDR1 MDHEN, CDR2 SYDVKM. The CDR3 has 16 residues. This CDR3 is CASSPRGTSGRNEQFF. In DNA form, the CDR3 reads TGTGCCAGCAGTCCGCGGGGGACTAGCGGGAGAAACGAGCAGTTCTTC.

The chain is built from TRBV10-3 and TRBJ1-4, with 7 bases matching TRBD1. Trimming at V came to 4 bases and at J to 5 bases, leaving 4 bases not matched to a gene. Germline loops: CDR1 ENHRY, CDR2 SYGVKD. This CDR3 is 14 amino acids long. The CDR3 protein is CAISGRQGNEKLFF. Written as DNA, the CDR3 is TGTGCCATCAGTGGTCGACAGGGAAATGAAAAACTGTTTTTT.

The genes are TRBV19 and TRBJ2-3; 8 nucleotides align to TRBD2. The germline CDR1 and CDR2 sequences are LNHDA and SQIVND (reference sequence). J gave up 5 bases and V 6 bases, and 10 bases lay outside the gene matches. The CDR3 loop spans 15 amino acids. Here the CDR3 DNA reads TGTGCCAGTAGCGGGGGTAGCGGGATCGGAGATACGCAGTATTTT. The encoded protein is CASSGGSGIGDTQYF.

V and J are TRBV27 and TRBJ1-1, with 9 bases aligning to TRBD1. With V trimmed by 9 bases and J by 1 base, 6 bases remained unmatched. Germline V gene data show CDR1 as MNHEY and CDR2 as SMNVEV (reference sequence). CDR3 size: 14 residues. CDR3 in DNA: TGTGCCAGGGGGGAACAGGGGGCGAACACTGAAGCTTTCTTT. Its protein product is CARGEQGANTEAFF.

The rearrangement uses TRBV6-6 and TRBJ2-3; the match to TRBD1 covers 7 bases. V was clipped by 7 bases and J by 2 bases; unmatched bases: 6. Germline CDR1 is MNHNY and CDR2 is SVGAGI (reference sequence). This CDR3 contains 14 residues. CDR3 sequence reads: CASTRDSNTDTQYF. For the CDR3, the DNA is TGTGCCAGCACCAGGGACAGCAACACAGATACGCAGTATTTT.

The V call is TRBV18, the J call TRBJ1-4, with TRBD1 identical over 7 bases. The V and J ends lost 5 bases and 0 bases, in that order; junction bases with no gene match: 6. Germline lookup yields CDR1 KGHSH and CDR2 LQKENI. The CDR3 sequence is 16 residues long. CDR3 amino acids: CASSTRTGPTNEKLFF. The CDR3 DNA reads as TGTGCCAGCTCAACTCGGACAGGCCCAACTAATGAAAAACTGTTTTTT.

The V and J genes are TRBV15 and TRBJ2-3, with TRBD1 identical over 7 bases. Germline V gene lookup returns CDR1 LNHNV and CDR2 YYDKDF (reference sequence). The V gene end was trimmed by 5 bases and the J gene end by 4 bases; junction bases not matched to a gene: 6. The CDR3 sequence is 14 residues long. CDR3 coding DNA: TGTGCCACCAGCCGTAGACAGGGATCAGATACGCAGTATTTT. Amino acid sequence: CATSRRQGSDTQYF.

This clone was seen a few times. The chain employs TRBV28 and TRBJ2-1, with D perhaps TRBD1 (6 bases). Trimming removed 2 bases at V and 5 bases at J, with 13 bases between. There are 15 residues in the CDR3. Looked up from germline, CDR1 is MDHEN and CDR2 is SYDVKM. CDR3 sequence (DNA): TGTGCCAGCAGTTTAGGGGGCTGGAAAAACAATGAGCAGTTCTTC. Protein sequence: CASSLGGWKNNEQFF.

The V and J genes are TRBV28 and TRBJ2-1; D might be TRBD2 (5 bases). This CDR3 is 13 amino acids long. V gave up 6 bases and J gave up 5 bases, with 11 bases separating them. CDR1 and CDR2 (germline): MDHEN, SYDVKM. For the CDR3, the DNA is TGTGCCAGCAGATTAGGACTTCACAATGAGCAGTTCTTC. This sequence encodes CASRLGLHNEQFF.

This clone was counted a few times. This chain's CDR3 is CASSLVSVRGATYEQYF. The CDR3 nucleotides are TGTGCCAGCAGCTTAGTTTCTGTCCGCGGGGCGACCTACGAGCAGTACTTC. This chain uses TRBV11-2 with TRBJ2-7; possible D gene TRBD2, 6 bases. CDR3 size: 17 residues. The germline V gene encodes CDR1 SGHAT and CDR2 FQNNGV. Between the trimmed V and J ends, which lost 1 base and 2 bases, there was a span of 18 bases.

CDR3 bases: TGTGCCTGGAGAAGCCTAGCGGGCCAAGAGACCCAGTACTTC. This sequence encodes CAWRSLAGQETQYF. The V gene is TRBV30, the J gene TRBJ2-5; 8 nucleotides line up with TRBD2. Per the germline V gene, CDR1 is GTSNPN and CDR2 is SVGIG (reference sequence). Unmatched junction bases numbered 4, after V lost 3 bases and J lost 1 base. The CDR3 is 14 residues long.

This clone showed up just a few times. The chain uses TRBV27 and TRBJ2-1; 9 nucleotides match TRBD1. In germline, CDR1 is MNHEY, CDR2 SMNVEV (reference sequence). This CDR3 contains 15 residues. V gave up 4 bases and J gave up 9 bases; unmatched junction bases: 10. This CDR3 reads CASSSGTGPVREQFF. CDR3 coding DNA: TGTGCCAGCAGTTCCGGGACAGGGCCAGTACGTGAGCAGTTCTTC.

The V call is TRBV7-9, the J call TRBJ2-7, with 7 bases matching TRBD2. The V and J ends lost 8 bases and 1 base, in that order; junction bases with no gene match: 8. Germline CDR1 and CDR2: SEHNR and FQNEAQ (reference sequence). The CDR3 spans 14 residues. The chain's CDR3 is CASLRGGPSYEQYF. CDR3 coding DNA: TGTGCCAGCCTACGGGGAGGGCCGTCCTACGAGCAGTACTTC.